A selection of T cell receptor beta chains follows, all from one sample in a study of Ad26.COV2.S vaccination and SARS-CoV-2 variants. Assay: immunoSEQ multiplex PCR; the TCRdb copy retains only in-frame clones and omits some. Counted here are 200,000 to 300,000 clones, over 75% occurring once; the ten biggest clones make up roughly 10%. The sample was peripheral blood, taken in a trial of Ad26.COV2.S vaccine versus placebo. The receptors were sampled from a person aged 18-65 years who received the Ad26.COV2.S COVID-19 vaccine or a placebo. Each CDR3 is given with its conserved first and last residue. D genes are given only for firm matches. The size field is filled for only some rows; it gives once, few, many or a size class.

d_call	v_call	j_call	clone_size	cdr3_aa	cdr3_nt
NA	TRBV28	TRBJ1-5	NA	CASSTTVGTGSNQPQHF	TGTGCCAGCAGTACGACAGTCGGGACGGGGAGCAATCAGCCCCAGCATTTT
NA	TRBV9	TRBJ2-7	NA	CASSVGGDIPYEQYF	TGTGCCAGCAGCGTAGGAGGGGATATTCCCTACGAGCAGTACTTC
TRBD1	TRBV11-2	TRBJ2-7	NA	CASGSGTAAYEQYF	TGTGCCAGCGGATCCGGGACAGCAGCGTACGAGCAGTACTTC
NA	TRBV6-4	TRBJ2-1	NA	CASRATGSSYNEQFF	TGTGCCAGCAGGGCGACTGGTAGCTCCTACAATGAGCAGTTCTTC
NA	TRBV11-3	TRBJ2-7	NA	CASSPGPFGGGSSYEQYF	TGTGCCAGCAGCCCCGGCCCCTTCGGAGGGGGGTCGTCCTACGAGCAGTACTTC
TRBD1	TRBV7-3	TRBJ2-5	NA	CASSPPDRGQQETQYF	TGTGCCAGCAGCCCCCCGGACAGGGGGCAACAAGAGACCCAGTACTTC
NA	TRBV7-8	TRBJ2-3	once	CASSPFDTQYF	TGTGCCAGCAGCCCCTTCGATACGCAGTATTTT
NA	TRBV27	TRBJ1-6	NA	CASSLSGFNSPLHF	TGTGCCAGCAGCCTGAGTGGGTTTAATTCACCCCTCCACTTT
NA	TRBV15	TRBJ2-3	NA	CATSRESTDTQYF	TGTGCCACCAGCAGAGAATCCACAGATACGCAGTATTTT
TRBD1	TRBV7-2	TRBJ2-2	NA	CASSLEPYGTGKDTGELFF	TGTGCCAGCAGCTTAGAGCCGTACGGGACAGGGAAGGACACCGGGGAGCTGTTTTTT
TRBD1	TRBV18	TRBJ2-7	few	CASSPRGVGQGAHKSPYEQYF	TGTGCCAGCTCACCACGGGGTGTAGGGCAGGGGGCGCATAAATCCCCCTACGAGCAGTACTTC
TRBD1	TRBV27	TRBJ1-1	once	CASSLYNRGPTEAFF	TGTGCCAGCAGTCTATATAACAGGGGCCCCACTGAAGCTTTCTTT
NA	TRBV5-1	TRBJ1-1	NA	CASSLSSVNTEAFF	TGCGCCAGCAGCCTATCGTCTGTGAACACTGAAGCTTTCTTT
NA	TRBV19	TRBJ2-7	NA	CASTNEGDEQYF	TGTGCCAGTACCAACGAGGGGGACGAGCAGTACTTC
NA	TRBV5-6	TRBJ1-6	NA	CASSPRGYSPLHF	TGTGCCAGCAGCCCCAGGGGCTATTCACCCCTCCACTTT
TRBD2	TRBV27	TRBJ2-3	NA	CASRGLAGGTDTQYF	TGTGCCAGCAGAGGACTAGCGGGGGGCACAGATACGCAGTATTTT
NA	TRBV7-5	TRBJ1-4	NA	CARSLTGTAREKLFF	TGTGCCAGAAGCTTAACCGGGACAGCTCGGGAAAAACTGTTTTTT
TRBD2	TRBV15	TRBJ2-1	NA	CATSSPKRTTQAGDGEQFF	TGTGCCACCAGCAGCCCCAAGAGGACTACTCAGGCGGGGGACGGTGAGCAGTTCTTC
NA	TRBV6-5	TRBJ2-3	NA	CASSYSMGGARDTQYF	TGTGCCAGCAGTTACTCGATGGGGGGCGCGAGGGATACGCAGTATTTT
NA	TRBV7-6	TRBJ1-1	NA	CASSLAPLNTEAFF	TGTGCCAGCAGCTTAGCGCCTCTGAACACTGAAGCTTTCTTT
NA	TRBV24-1	TRBJ2-3	NA	CATSETLAFTDTQYF	TGTGCCACCAGTGAGACCTTAGCGTTCACAGATACGCAGTATTTT
TRBD1	TRBV6-6	TRBJ2-7	NA	CASRAGDRIYEQYF	TGTGCCAGCAGGGCTGGGGACAGGATCTACGAGCAGTACTTC
NA	TRBV19	TRBJ1-2	once	CATKAAGLNDGYTF	TGTGCCACCAAAGCGGCAGGGCTGAACGATGGCTACACCTTC
NA	TRBV20-1	TRBJ2-7	NA	CSASSGAASSYEQYF	TGCAGTGCTAGTTCCGGTGCAGCCTCGTCCTACGAGCAGTACTTC
NA	TRBV21-1	TRBJ2-3	NA	CASGGRADTQYF	TGTGCCAGCGGAGGGCGGGCAGATACGCAGTATTTT
NA	TRBV21-1	TRBJ2-5	NA	CASQNGRVLRETQYF	TGTGCCAGCCAAAACGGGAGGGTCCTTAGGGAGACCCAGTACTTC
NA	TRBV7-8	TRBJ1-5	NA	CASSLDQGRSRFSNQPQHF	TGTGCCAGCAGCTTAGATCAGGGGAGGTCAAGGTTTAGCAATCAGCCCCAGCATTTT
NA	TRBV11-1	TRBJ1-1	NA	CASSRQWMNTEAFF	TGTGCCAGCAGTCGGCAGTGGATGAACACTGAAGCTTTCTTT
NA	TRBV7-8	TRBJ1-1	NA	CASSAVVAEAFF	TGTGCCAGCAGCGCCGTTGTCGCTGAAGCTTTCTTT
TRBD1	TRBV5-1	TRBJ2-1	NA	CASTGTGIRQFF	TGCGCCAGCACCGGGACAGGGATACGGCAGTTCTTC
TRBD2	TRBV6-2/TRBV6-3	TRBJ2-1	NA	CASSYSPLSGRNYNEQFF	TGTGCCAGCAGTTATAGCCCCCTTAGCGGGAGGAATTACAATGAGCAGTTCTTC
NA	TRBV5-1	TRBJ1-3	few	CASSLNGQISGNTIYF	TGCGCCAGCAGCCTCAACGGACAGATCTCTGGAAACACCATATATTTT
TRBD1	TRBV7-3	TRBJ2-1	NA	CASSSDRGGNEQFF	TGTGCCAGCAGCTCTGACAGGGGCGGGAATGAGCAGTTCTTC
TRBD1	TRBV27	TRBJ1-2	NA	CASSYQGQGDYGYTF	TGTGCCAGCAGTTACCAGGGACAGGGAGACTATGGCTACACCTTC
TRBD1	TRBV5-6	TRBJ2-7	NA	CASSLLLGTESYEQYF	TGTGCCAGCAGCTTGCTCCTTGGGACAGAGTCCTACGAGCAGTACTTC
NA	TRBV2	TRBJ2-3	NA	CASSEGHLF	TGTGCCAGCAGTGAAGGTCACCTTTTT
NA	TRBV2	TRBJ2-2	few	CASSEAWAGELFF	TGTGCCAGCAGTGAAGCCTGGGCCGGGGAGCTGTTTTTT
TRBD1	TRBV6-1	TRBJ1-1	NA	CASSDLGQGNTEAFF	TGTGCCAGCAGTGATCTGGGACAGGGGAACACTGAAGCTTTCTTT
NA	TRBV28	TRBJ1-2	NA	CASRPTGISNYGYTF	TGTGCCAGCAGACCTACAGGGATTTCAAACTATGGCTACACCTTC
TRBD2	TRBV7-9	TRBJ2-5	NA	CATQSGGRKTQYF	TGTGCCACACAGTCGGGGGGACGAAAGACCCAGTACTTC
NA	TRBV3-1/TRBV3-2	TRBJ1-1	NA	CASSQESGVMNTEAFF	TGTGCCAGCAGCCAAGAGTCTGGCGTGATGAACACTGAAGCTTTCTTT
NA	TRBV11-2	TRBJ2-7	NA	CASSLELIGAYEQYF	TGTGCCAGCAGCTTGGAGTTAATTGGAGCCTACGAGCAGTACTTC
NA	TRBV5-1	TRBJ2-4	NA	CASSLGGPKNIQYF	TGCGCCAGCAGCTTGGGTGGACCCAAAAACATTCAGTACTTC
NA	TRBV15	TRBJ2-3	NA	CATTRQSTDTQYF	TGTGCCACCACTCGACAGAGCACAGATACGCAGTATTTT
NA	TRBV7-8	TRBJ2-7	NA	CASSLTLFYEQYF	TGTGCCAGCAGCTTAACGCTATTCTACGAGCAGTACTTC
NA	TRBV20-1	TRBJ2-5	NA	CSASPLANQETQYF	TGCAGTGCTAGTCCCCTAGCCAACCAAGAGACCCAGTACTTC
NA	TRBV18	TRBJ1-1	NA	CASSLGITRQNPSRYTEAFF	TGTGCCAGCTCACTGGGGATTACGAGACAGAACCCCTCACGGTACACTGAAGCTTTCTTT
NA	TRBV30	TRBJ1-5	once	CAWAIGGRDQPQHF	TGTGCCTGGGCAATCGGGGGGCGGGATCAGCCCCAGCATTTT
NA	TRBV5-4	TRBJ2-1	NA	CASSLSQKSDEQFF	TGTGCCAGCAGCTTAAGTCAGAAATCGGATGAGCAGTTCTTC
TRBD2	TRBV12-3/TRBV12-4	TRBJ2-1	NA	CASSGLGHNEQFF	TGTGCCAGCTCCGGACTAGGCCACAATGAGCAGTTCTTC